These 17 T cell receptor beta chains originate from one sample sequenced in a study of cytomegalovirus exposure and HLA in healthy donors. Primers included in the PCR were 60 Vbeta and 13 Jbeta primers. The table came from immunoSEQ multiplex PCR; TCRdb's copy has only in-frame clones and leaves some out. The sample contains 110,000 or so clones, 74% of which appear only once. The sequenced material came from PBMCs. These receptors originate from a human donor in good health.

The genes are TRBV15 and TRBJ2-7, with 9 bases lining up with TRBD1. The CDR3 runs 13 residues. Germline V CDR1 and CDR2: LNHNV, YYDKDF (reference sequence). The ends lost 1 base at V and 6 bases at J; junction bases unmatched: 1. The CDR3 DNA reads TGTGCCACCAGCAGAGTGGGACAGGGCGAGCAGTACTTC. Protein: CATSRVGQGEQYF.

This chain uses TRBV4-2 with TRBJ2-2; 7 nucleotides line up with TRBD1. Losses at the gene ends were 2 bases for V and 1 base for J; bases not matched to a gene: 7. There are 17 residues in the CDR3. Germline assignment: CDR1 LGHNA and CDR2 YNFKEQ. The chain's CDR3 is CASSQSFDRVNTGELFF. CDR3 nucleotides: TGTGCCAGCAGCCAATCATTCGACAGGGTGAACACCGGGGAGCTGTTTTTT.

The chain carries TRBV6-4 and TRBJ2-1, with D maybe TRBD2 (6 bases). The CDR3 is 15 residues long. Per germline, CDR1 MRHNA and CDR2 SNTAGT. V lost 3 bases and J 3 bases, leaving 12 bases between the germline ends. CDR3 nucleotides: TGTGCCAGCAGTGATGAAATGGGGGGCTACAATGAGCAGTTCTTC. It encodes CASSDEMGGYNEQFF.

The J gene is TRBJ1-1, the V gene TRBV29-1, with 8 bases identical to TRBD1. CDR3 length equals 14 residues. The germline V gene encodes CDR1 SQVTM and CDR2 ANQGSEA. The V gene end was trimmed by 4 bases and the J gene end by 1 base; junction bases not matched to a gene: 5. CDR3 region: CSVAGGQGNTEAFF. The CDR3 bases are TGCAGCGTTGCAGGGGGCCAAGGGAACACTGAAGCTTTCTTT.

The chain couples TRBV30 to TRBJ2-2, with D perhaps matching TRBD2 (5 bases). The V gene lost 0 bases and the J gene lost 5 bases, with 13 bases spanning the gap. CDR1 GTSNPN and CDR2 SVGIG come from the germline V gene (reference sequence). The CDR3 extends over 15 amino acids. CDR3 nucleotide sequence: TGTGCCTGGAGTGTACGAGGGCGCGGGACCGGGGAGCTGTTTTTT. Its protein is CAWSVRGRGTGELFF.

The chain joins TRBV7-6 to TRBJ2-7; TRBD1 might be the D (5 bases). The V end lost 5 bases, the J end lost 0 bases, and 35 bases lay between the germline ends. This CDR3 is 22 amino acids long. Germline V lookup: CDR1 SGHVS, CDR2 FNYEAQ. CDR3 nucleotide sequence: TGTGCCAGCAGCCGTAAACGCGGTGGAAATAGGGGCCCAAGGGTTAGCTCCTACGAGCAGTACTTC. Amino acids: CASSRKRGGNRGPRVSSYEQYF.

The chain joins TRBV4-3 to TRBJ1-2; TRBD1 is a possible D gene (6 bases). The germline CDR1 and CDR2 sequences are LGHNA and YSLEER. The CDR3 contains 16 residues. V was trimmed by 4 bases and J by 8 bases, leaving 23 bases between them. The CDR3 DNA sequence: TGCGCCAGCAGCCCGACACCTTCCACAGGGTTTGGAGGCTACACCTTC. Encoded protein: CASSPTPSTGFGGYTF.

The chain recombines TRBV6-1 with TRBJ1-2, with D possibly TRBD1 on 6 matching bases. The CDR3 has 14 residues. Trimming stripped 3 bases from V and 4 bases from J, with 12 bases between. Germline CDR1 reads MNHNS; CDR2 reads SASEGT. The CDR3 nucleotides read TGTGCCAGCAGTGAGGCAGGGGAGGGCTATGGCTACACCTTC. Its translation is CASSEAGEGYGYTF.

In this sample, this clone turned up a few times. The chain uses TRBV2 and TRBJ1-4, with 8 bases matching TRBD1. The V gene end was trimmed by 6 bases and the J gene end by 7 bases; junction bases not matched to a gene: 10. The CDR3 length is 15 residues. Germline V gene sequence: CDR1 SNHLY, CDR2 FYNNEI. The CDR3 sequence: CASRTQGARGEKLFF. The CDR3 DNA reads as TGTGCCAGCAGGACGCAGGGGGCGCGGGGTGAAAAACTGTTTTTT. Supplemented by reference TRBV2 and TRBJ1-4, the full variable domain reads EPEVTQTPSHQVTQMGQEVILRCVPISNHLYFYWYRQILGQKVEFLVSFYNNEISEKSEIFDDQFSVERPDGSNFTLKIRSTKLEDSAMYFCASRTQGARGEKLFFGSGTQLSVL.

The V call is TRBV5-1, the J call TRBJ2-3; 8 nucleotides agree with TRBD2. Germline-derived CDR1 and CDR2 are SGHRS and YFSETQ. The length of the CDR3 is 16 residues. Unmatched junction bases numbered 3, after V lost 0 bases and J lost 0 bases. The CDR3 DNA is TGCGCCAGCAGCTTGGTTCCGGGGGGGAGCACAGATACGCAGTATTTT. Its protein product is CASSLVPGGSTDTQYF.

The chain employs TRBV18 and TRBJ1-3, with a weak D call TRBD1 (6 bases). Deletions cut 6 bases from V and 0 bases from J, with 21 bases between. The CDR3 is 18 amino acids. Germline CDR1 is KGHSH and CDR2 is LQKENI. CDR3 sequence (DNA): TGTGCCAGCTCCGAACAGGGTGTGGGGGCCCGCTCTGGAAACACCATATATTTT. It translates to CASSEQGVGARSGNTIYF. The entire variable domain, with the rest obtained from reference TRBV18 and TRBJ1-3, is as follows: NAGVMQNPRHLVRRRGQEARLRCSPMKGHSHVYWYRQLPEEGLKFMVYLQKENIIDESGMPKERFSAEFPKEGPSILRIQQVVRGDSAAYFCASSEQGVGARSGNTIYFGEGSWLTVV.

The chain's CDR3 is CASSPPYETQYF. CDR3 nucleotides: TGTGCCAGCAGCCCACCCTATGAGACCCAGTACTTC. The rearrangement links TRBV11-2 to TRBJ2-5; D gene uncertain. Germline V gene lookup returns CDR1 SGHAT and CDR2 FQNNGV. The CDR3 runs 12 residues. The ends were cut back, 5 bases at V and 5 bases at J, with 9 bases in the middle.

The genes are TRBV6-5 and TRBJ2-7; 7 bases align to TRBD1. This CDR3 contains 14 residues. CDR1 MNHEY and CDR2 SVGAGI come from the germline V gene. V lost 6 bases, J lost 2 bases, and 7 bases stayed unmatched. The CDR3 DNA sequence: TGTGCCAGCAGACCGGGACAGAGAACCTACGAGCAGTACTTC. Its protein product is CASRPGQRTYEQYF.

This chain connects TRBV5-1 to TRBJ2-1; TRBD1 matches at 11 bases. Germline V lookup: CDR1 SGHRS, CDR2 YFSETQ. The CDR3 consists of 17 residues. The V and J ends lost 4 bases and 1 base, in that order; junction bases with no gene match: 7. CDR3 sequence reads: CASSLGTGGGSYNEQFF. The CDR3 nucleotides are TGCGCCAGCAGCCTCGGGACAGGGGGGGGTTCCTACAATGAGCAGTTCTTC.

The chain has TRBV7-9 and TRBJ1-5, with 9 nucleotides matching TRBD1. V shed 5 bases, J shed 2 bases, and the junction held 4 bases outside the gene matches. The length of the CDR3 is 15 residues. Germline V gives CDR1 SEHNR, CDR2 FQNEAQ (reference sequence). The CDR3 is CASSTGDRGNQPQHF. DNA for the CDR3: TGTGCCAGCAGCACGGGGGACAGGGGCAATCAGCCCCAGCATTTT. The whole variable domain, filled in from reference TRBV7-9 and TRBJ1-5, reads DTGVSQNPRHKITKRGQNVTFRCDPISEHNRLYWYRQTLGQGPEFLTYFQNEAQLEKSRLLSDRFSAERPKGSFSTLEIQRTEQGDSAMYLCASSTGDRGNQPQHFGDGTRLSIL.

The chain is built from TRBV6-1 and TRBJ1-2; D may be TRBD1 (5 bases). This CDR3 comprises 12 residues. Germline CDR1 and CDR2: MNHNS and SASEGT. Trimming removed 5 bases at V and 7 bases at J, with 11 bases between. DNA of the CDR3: TGTGCCAGCAGTCAACTGGGGGGTGGCTACACCTTC. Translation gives CASSQLGGGYTF.

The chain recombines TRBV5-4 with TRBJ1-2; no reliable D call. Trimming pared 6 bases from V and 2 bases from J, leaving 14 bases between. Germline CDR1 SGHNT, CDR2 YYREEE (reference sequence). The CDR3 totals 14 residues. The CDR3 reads CASNFDNKNYGYTF. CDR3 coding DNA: TGTGCCAGCAACTTTGACAATAAGAACTATGGCTACACCTTC.